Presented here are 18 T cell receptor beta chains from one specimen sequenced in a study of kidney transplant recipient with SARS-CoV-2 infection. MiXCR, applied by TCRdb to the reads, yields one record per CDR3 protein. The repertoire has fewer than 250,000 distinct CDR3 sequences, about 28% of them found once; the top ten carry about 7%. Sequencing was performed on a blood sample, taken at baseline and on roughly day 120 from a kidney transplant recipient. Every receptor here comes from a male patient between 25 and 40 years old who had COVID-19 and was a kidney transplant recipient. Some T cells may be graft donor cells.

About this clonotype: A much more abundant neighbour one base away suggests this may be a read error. The DNA of the CDR3 is TGCGCCGGCAGCCAAGATGGGCGAGCGGCCGCTTCCTACGAGCAGTACTTC. It codes for CAGSQDGRAAASYEQYF. The chain is built from TRBV4-3 and TRBJ2-7, with TRBD2 as a possible D gene (5 bases). The length of the CDR3 is 17 residues. Looked up from germline, CDR1 is LGHNA and CDR2 is YSLEER.

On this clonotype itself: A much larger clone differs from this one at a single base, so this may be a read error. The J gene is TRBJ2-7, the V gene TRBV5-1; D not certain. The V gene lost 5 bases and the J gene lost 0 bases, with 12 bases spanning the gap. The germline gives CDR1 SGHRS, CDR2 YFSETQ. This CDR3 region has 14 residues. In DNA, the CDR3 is TGCGCCAGCAGTCGAATAGGGATCTCCTACGAGCAGTACTTC. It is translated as CASSRIGISYEQYF.

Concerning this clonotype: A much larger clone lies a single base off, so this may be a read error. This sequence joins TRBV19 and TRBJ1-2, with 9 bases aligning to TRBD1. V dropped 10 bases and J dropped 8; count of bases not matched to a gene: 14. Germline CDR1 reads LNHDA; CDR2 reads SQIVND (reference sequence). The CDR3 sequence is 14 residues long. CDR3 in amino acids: CANEPGQGLGGYTF. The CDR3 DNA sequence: TGTGCCAATGAGCCGGGACAGGGCCTAGGAGGCTACACCTTC.

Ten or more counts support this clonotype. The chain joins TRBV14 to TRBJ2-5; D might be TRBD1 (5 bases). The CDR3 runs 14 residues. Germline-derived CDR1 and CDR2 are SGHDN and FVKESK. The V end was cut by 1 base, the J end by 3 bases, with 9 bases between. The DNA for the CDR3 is TGTGCCAGCAGCCAAGTTACAGGAAAAGAGACCCAGTACTTC. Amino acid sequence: CASSQVTGKETQYF.

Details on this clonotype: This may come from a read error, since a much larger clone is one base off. The CDR3 region is CVSSIRQGILNTIYF. DNA for the CDR3: TGTGTCAGTAGTATCCGGCAGGGGATACTAAACACCATATATTTT. The J gene is TRBJ1-3, the V gene TRBV19; D might be TRBD1 (6 bases). Germline V gene sequence: CDR1 LNHDA, CDR2 SQIVND (reference sequence). The CDR3 has 15 residues.

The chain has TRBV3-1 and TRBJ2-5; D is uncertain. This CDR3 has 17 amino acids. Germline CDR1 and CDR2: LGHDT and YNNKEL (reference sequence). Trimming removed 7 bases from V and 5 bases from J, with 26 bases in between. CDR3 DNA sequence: TGTGCCAGCAACTCAAGGAATCCCATTTCTTTCTCTGAGACCCAGTACTTC. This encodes CASNSRNPISFSETQYF.

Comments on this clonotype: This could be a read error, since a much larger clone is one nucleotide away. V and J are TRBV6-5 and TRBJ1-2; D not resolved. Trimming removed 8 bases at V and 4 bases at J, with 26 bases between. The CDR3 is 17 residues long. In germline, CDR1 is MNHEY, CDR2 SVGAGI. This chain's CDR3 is CASGSRIGGRKTYGYTF. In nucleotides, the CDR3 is TGTGCCAGCGGTTCGAGAATAGGTGGGAGAAAGACCTATGGCTACACCTTC.

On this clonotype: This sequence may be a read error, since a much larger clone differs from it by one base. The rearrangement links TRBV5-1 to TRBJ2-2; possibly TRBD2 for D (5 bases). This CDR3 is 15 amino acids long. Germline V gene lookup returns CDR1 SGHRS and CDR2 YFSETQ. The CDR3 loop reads CAGSLRLADTGELFF. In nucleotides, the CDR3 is TGCGCCGGCAGCTTGCGGCTAGCCGACACCGGGGAGCTGTTTTTT.

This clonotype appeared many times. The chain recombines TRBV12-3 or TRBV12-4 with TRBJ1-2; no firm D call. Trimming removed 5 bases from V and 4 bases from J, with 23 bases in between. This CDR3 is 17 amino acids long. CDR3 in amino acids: CASSKVYSFRKTYGYTF. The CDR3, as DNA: TGTGCCAGCAGTAAGGTGTACAGCTTCCGAAAGACCTATGGCTACACCTTC.

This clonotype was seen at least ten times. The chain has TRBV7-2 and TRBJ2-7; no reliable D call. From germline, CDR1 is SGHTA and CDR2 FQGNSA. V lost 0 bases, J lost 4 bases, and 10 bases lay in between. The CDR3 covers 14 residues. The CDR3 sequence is CASSLARAAYEQYF. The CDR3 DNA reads TGTGCCAGCAGCTTAGCCCGGGCAGCTTACGAGCAGTACTTC.

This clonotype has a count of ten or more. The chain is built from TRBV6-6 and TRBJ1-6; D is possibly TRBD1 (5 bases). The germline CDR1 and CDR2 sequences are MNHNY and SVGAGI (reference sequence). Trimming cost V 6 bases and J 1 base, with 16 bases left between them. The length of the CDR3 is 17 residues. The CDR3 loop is CASRSGGLSSYNSPLHF. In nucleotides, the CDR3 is TGTGCCAGCAGGTCCGGGGGGTTAAGTTCCTATAATTCACCCCTCCACTTT.

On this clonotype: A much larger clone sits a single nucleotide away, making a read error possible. The CDR3 DNA sequence: TGTTCCTGGAGTTCTTACCAGAAGGGCGATTCACCCCTCCACTTT. Translated, it gives CSWSSYQKGDSPLHF. The chain carries TRBV30 and TRBJ1-6; the D is unclear. The germline gives CDR1 GTSNPN, CDR2 SVGIG (reference sequence). The CDR3 has 15 amino acids.

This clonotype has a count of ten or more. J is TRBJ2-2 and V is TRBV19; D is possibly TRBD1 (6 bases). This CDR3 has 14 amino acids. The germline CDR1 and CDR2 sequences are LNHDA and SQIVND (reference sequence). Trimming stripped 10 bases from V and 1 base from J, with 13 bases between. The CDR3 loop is CATRKTGNTGELFF. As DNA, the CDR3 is TGTGCCACCAGAAAGACAGGGAACACCGGGGAGCTGTTTTTT.

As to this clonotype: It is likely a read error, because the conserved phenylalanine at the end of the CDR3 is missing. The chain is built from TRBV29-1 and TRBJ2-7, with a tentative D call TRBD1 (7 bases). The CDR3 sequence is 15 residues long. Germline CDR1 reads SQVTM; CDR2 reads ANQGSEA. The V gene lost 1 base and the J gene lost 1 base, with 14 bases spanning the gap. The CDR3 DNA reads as TGCAGCGTTGAAGGGGGGGACAGAGAATCCTACGAGCAGTACCTC. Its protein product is CSVEGGDRESYEQYL.

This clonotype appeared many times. The CDR3 spells CSVDGGANVLTF. The CDR3 DNA sequence: TGCAGCGTTGATGGGGGGGCCAACGTCCTGACTTTC. This rearrangement joins TRBV29-1 to TRBJ2-6; D is unclear. The CDR3 is 12 residues long. V shed 3 bases and J shed 4 bases, with 4 bases lying between them. Germline loops: CDR1 SQVTM, CDR2 ANQGSEA.

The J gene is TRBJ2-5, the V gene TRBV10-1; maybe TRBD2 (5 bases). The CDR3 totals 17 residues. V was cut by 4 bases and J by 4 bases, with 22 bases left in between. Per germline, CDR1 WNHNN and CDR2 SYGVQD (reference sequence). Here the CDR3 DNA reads TGCGCCAGCAGTGGGTCTGGTAGCGAGGGTGGATTAGAGACCCAGTACTTC. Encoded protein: CASSGSGSEGGLETQYF.

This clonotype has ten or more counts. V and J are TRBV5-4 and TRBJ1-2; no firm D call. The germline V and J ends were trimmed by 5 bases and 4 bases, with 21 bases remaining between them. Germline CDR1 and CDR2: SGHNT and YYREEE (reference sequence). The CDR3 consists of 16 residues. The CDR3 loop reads CASSAHVPGKTYGYTF. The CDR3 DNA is TGTGCCAGCAGTGCTCACGTACCAGGAAAGACCTATGGCTACACCTTC. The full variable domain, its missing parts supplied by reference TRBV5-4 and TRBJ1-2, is ETGVTQSPTHLIKTRGQQVTLRCSSQSGHNTVSWYQQALGQGPQFIFQYYREEENGRGNFPPRFSGLQFPNYSSELNVNALELDDSALYLCASSAHVPGKTYGYTFGSGTRLTVV.

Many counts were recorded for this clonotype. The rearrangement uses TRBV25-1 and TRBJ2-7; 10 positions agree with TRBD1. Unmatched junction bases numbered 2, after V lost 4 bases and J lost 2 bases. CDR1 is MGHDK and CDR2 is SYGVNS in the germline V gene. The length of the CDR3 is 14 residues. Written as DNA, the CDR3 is TGTGCCAGCAGTGGGACAGGGGGGACCTACGAGCAGTACTTC. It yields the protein CASSGTGGTYEQYF.